These 11 T cell receptor beta chains share one sample of origin, sequenced in a study of cytomegalovirus exposure and HLA in healthy donors. PCR primers comprised 60 Vbeta and 13 Jbeta primers. Sequencing was performed with immunoSEQ multiplex PCR; in TCRdb, only in-frame clones are kept and a portion is missing. The data contain 100,000 or so clones, roughly 70% of them seen just once; the ten biggest clones take up more than 9%. Sample: PBMCs. The receptors were gathered from a man aged 50-59 years in good health and CMV-seronegative.

The chain has TRBV5-1 and TRBJ1-5; possibly TRBD1 for D (5 bases). This CDR3 contains 14 residues. The V gene's germline CDR1 is SGHRS and CDR2 YFSETQ. Deletions cut 0 bases from V and 7 bases from J, with 11 bases between. DNA for the CDR3: TGCGCCAGCAGCTTGGACCAGGGCGGCCAGCCCCAGCATTTT. As protein: CASSLDQGGQPQHF.

Note on this clone: No DNA is shown, since the ends of the CDR3 on it are uncertain; the CDR3 is the one TCRdb lists. The CDR3 here is CARLYGCGGTNF. The chain recombines TRBV6-5 with TRBJ1-5. CDR1 and CDR2 (germline): MNHEY, SVGAGI. The CDR3 length equals 12 residues, ends included.

The chain carries TRBV11-3 and TRBJ2-1; the D is unclear. Germline lookup yields CDR1 SGHNT and CDR2 YENEEA. V was shortened by 5 bases and J by 6 bases, with 8 bases between the two germline ends. The CDR3 is 12 residues long. CDR3 DNA sequence: TGTGCCAGCAGCCTACGGAGCAATGAGCAGTTCTTC. Its protein is CASSLRSNEQFF.

This clone was seen a few times. The chain recombines TRBV2 with TRBJ2-7, with 10 nucleotides matching TRBD1. Per the germline V gene, CDR1 is SNHLY and CDR2 is FYNNEI. The V segment lost 6 bases and the J segment 2 bases; nucleotides outside the gene matches: 13. This CDR3 spans 17 amino acids. The CDR3 here is CASRIPGGTGEAYEQYF. For the CDR3, the DNA is TGTGCCAGCAGAATACCCGGGGGGACAGGGGAGGCCTACGAGCAGTACTTC. Filled out from reference TRBV2 and TRBJ2-7, the complete variable domain reads EPEVTQTPSHQVTQMGQEVILRCVPISNHLYFYWYRQILGQKVEFLVSFYNNEISEKSEIFDDQFSVERPDGSNFTLKIRSTKLEDSAMYFCASRIPGGTGEAYEQYFGPGTRLTVT.

The genes are TRBV29-1 and TRBJ1-2; possible D gene TRBD1, 5 bases. The V end lost 3 bases, the J end lost 7 bases, and 9 bases lay between the germline ends. This CDR3 has 11 amino acids. Germline assignment: CDR1 SQVTM and CDR2 ANQGSEA. CDR3 DNA sequence: TGCAGCGTTGAGACGGGGGGTGGCTACACCTTC. Protein sequence: CSVETGGGYTF.

The chain has TRBV9 and TRBJ2-5; 9 bases line up with TRBD1. CDR1 is SGDLS, CDR2 YYNGEE, per germline. J was trimmed by 4 bases and V by 3 bases; bases with no gene match: 4. CDR3 length equals 14 residues. The DNA of the CDR3 is TGTGCCAGCAGCGACCGGGACAGGGTAGAGACCCAGTACTTC. It yields the protein CASSDRDRVETQYF.

J is TRBJ2-4 and V is TRBV19; TRBD2 might be the D (5 bases). This CDR3 comprises 14 residues. V lost 6 bases, J lost 3 bases, and 12 bases lay in between. Germline lookup yields CDR1 LNHDA and CDR2 SQIVND (reference sequence). CDR3 loop: CASSRPGIKNIQYF. The CDR3 DNA reads TGTGCCAGTAGCCGCCCCGGGATCAAAAACATTCAGTACTTC. Complete variable domain (other parts from reference TRBV19 and TRBJ2-4): DGGITQSPKYLFRKEGQNVTLSCEQNLNHDAMYWYRQDPGQGLRLIYYSQIVNDFQKGDIAEGYSVSREKKESFPLTVTSAQKNPTAFYLCASSRPGIKNIQYFGAGTRLSVL.

The chain links TRBV7-9 to TRBJ1-2, with 8 bases matching TRBD1. Germline-derived CDR1 and CDR2 are SEHNR and FQNEAQ (reference sequence). The CDR3 has 12 residues. V was pared by 10 bases and J by 6 bases, with 7 bases of the junction left unmatched. The CDR3 DNA is TGTGCCACCCAGACAGGGGAGAATGGCTACACCTTC. This encodes CATQTGENGYTF.

The rearrangement links TRBV6-1 to TRBJ1-3; perhaps TRBD1 as D (5 bases). The CDR3 covers 15 residues. Germline V gives CDR1 MNHNS, CDR2 SASEGT. Trimming removed 6 bases at V and 0 bases at J, with 12 bases between. The CDR3: CASSEQALSGNTIYF. The CDR3 nucleotides read TGTGCCAGCAGCGAACAGGCCCTCTCTGGAAACACCATATATTTT.

The gene calls are TRBV7-9 and TRBJ2-2; D not resolved. The ends were cut back, 5 bases at V and 7 bases at J, with 14 bases in the middle. This CDR3 has 14 amino acids. The germline CDR1 and CDR2 sequences are SEHNR and FQNEAQ (reference sequence). This chain's CDR3 is CASSLGGALGELFF. CDR3 nucleotides: TGTGCCAGCAGCCTCGGTGGTGCCCTCGGGGAGCTGTTTTTT.

CDR3 residues: CASSPGQGAMNTEAFF. CDR3 nucleotide sequence: TGTGCCAGCAGCCCCGGACAGGGGGCCATGAACACTGAAGCTTTCTTT. This rearrangement joins TRBV7-3 to TRBJ1-1, with 11 bases matching TRBD1. The length of the CDR3 is 16 residues. CDR1 is SGHTA and CDR2 is FQGTGA in the germline V gene. The junction had 5 bases not matched to a gene; V was cut back by 5 bases and J by 0 bases.